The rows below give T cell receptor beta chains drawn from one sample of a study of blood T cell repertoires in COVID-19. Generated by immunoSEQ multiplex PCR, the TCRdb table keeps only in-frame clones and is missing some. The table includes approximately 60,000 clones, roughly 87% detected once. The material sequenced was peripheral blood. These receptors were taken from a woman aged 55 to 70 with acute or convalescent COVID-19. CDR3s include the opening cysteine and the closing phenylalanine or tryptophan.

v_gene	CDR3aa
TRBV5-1	CASRPGDDTGELFF
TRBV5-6	CASSFTGNNQPQHF
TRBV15	CATSRDPGEPQHF
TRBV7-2	CASSSSRYSYEQYF
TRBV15	CATSRGEIQVNSPLHF
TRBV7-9	CASSARQGRTNEKLFF
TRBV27	CASRTGATGELFF
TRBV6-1	CASSESGPYQPQHF
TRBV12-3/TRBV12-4	CASSPQRGGQYF
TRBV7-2	CASTQDLTSALFF
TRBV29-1	CSVARSYGYTF
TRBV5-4	CASGQGPMNTEAFF
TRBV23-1	CASRVVQGLSPPLHF
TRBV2	CAGRQGEDYEQYF
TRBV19	CASSRRTGMVPGNQPQHF
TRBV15	CATSRGGRGVNTEAFF
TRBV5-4	CASSNGVAYGYTF
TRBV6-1	CASSERGQGAYGYTF
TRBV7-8	CASSLTTGTAWNTEAFF
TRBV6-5	CASTNRGLNTEAFF
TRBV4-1	CASSQDSTGVGSPLHF
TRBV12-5	CAPDRRNQPQHF
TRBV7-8	CASSSSPGPLHF
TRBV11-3	CASSLARGFNQPQHF
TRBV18	CASSLDSLNTEAFF
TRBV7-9	CASTLIARNTEAFF
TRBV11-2	CASSNGQRFQETQYF
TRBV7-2	CASSLDRSYSYNEQFF
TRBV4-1	CASSPQLGDSTNGYTF
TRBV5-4	CAARRGGGVNTEAFF
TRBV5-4	CASSLVGVNTGELFF
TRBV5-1	CASRLDGNYGYTF
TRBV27	CASSLGAGVTEAFF
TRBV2	CASTPGPLAAYTQYF
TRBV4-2	CASSHRDRLNEQFF
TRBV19	CASSPDRVDGYTF
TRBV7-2	CASSPGGSGANVLTF
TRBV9	CASSPRLRDYGYTF
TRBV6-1	CASSEVDTSATNEKLFF
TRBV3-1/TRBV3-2	CASSQDRGEDYGYTF
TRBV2	CASTPGLAGGELFF
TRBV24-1	CATSEGTGTRGQPQHF
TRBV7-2	CASSPRSRTNEQYF
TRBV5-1	CASSLAGELRSPLHF
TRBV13	CASSPAGTRNTEAFF
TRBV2	CASSATGTSFQETQYF
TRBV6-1	CASSEGTSRKLFF
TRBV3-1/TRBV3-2	CASRSTGRGDTIYF
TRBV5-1	CASSLDGGGAASYEQYF
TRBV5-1	CASSLVGSTGANVLTF
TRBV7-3	CASSLTRQGAGNTEAFF
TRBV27	CASSLQGLMGSPLHF
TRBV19	CASSIEEGGGYTF